Listed below are T cell receptor beta chains from one sample, sequenced in a study of blood T cell repertoires in COVID-19. Sequenced by immunoSEQ multiplex PCR; TCRdb stores in-frame clones only, minus some. The sample holds a few hundred thousand clones, 70% to 90% seen once. The sequenced sample consisted of PBMCs or T cells enriched from blood (not recorded which). The source of these receptors is a man aged 30-40 years who had recovered from COVID-19. The CDR3 runs from the conserved cysteine through the conserved F or W. The D gene is left open where the match is weak. Size is stated for part of the rows, as once, few or many counts, or as a class when the clone is expanded.

v_gene: TRBV18
d_gene: NA
abundance: NA
j_gene: TRBJ2-7
CDR3aa: CASSAGQQLIPRSYEQYF
CDR3nt: TGTGCCAGCTCAGCGGGACAGCAACTAATCCCCAGGAGCTACGAGCAGTACTTC

v_gene: TRBV29-1
d_gene: TRBD1
abundance: NA
j_gene: TRBJ1-5
CDR3aa: CSVRGAGGAGQPQHF
CDR3nt: TGCAGCGTTCGCGGGGCAGGGGGCGCCGGTCAGCCCCAGCATTTT

v_gene: TRBV7-9
d_gene: NA
abundance: NA
j_gene: TRBJ2-5
CDR3aa: CASRIQNQETQYF
CDR3nt: TGTGCCAGCAGAATACAGAACCAAGAGACCCAGTACTTC

v_gene: TRBV21-1
d_gene: NA
abundance: once
j_gene: TRBJ2-2
CDR3aa: CASSKGNGELFF
CDR3nt: TGTGCCAGCAGCAAAGGTAACGGGGAGCTGTTTTTT

v_gene: TRBV29-1
d_gene: TRBD1
abundance: NA
j_gene: TRBJ1-1
CDR3aa: CSGMGQPNTEAFF
CDR3nt: TGCAGCGGCATGGGACAGCCGAACACTGAAGCTTTCTTT

v_gene: TRBV27
d_gene: TRBD2
abundance: NA
j_gene: TRBJ2-3
CDR3aa: CASSLMASGADTQYF
CDR3nt: TGTGCCAGCAGTTTAATGGCTAGCGGGGCAGATACGCAGTATTTT

v_gene: TRBV4-1
d_gene: NA
abundance: NA
j_gene: TRBJ1-1
CDR3aa: CASSQVEGRMNTEAFF
CDR3nt: TGCGCCAGCAGCCAAGTGGAGGGACGGATGAACACTGAAGCTTTCTTT

v_gene: TRBV12-3/TRBV12-4
d_gene: NA
abundance: NA
j_gene: TRBJ1-2
CDR3aa: CASAGTTNYGYTF
CDR3nt: TGTGCCAGCGCCGGGACAACTAACTATGGCTACACCTTC

v_gene: TRBV10-2
d_gene: TRBD2
abundance: few
j_gene: TRBJ2-7
CDR3aa: CASSEVAGQPYEQYF
CDR3nt: TGCGCCAGCAGTGAAGTAGCGGGGCAACCCTACGAGCAGTACTTC

v_gene: TRBV3-1/TRBV3-2
d_gene: TRBD2
abundance: NA
j_gene: TRBJ2-2
CDR3aa: CASSQGWGGTGELFF
CDR3nt: TGTGCCAGCAGCCAAGGATGGGGGGGGACCGGGGAGCTGTTTTTT

v_gene: TRBV30
d_gene: NA
abundance: NA
j_gene: TRBJ1-6
CDR3aa: CAWSDRPNSPLHF
CDR3nt: TGTGCCTGGAGCGACAGGCCCAATTCACCCCTCCACTTT

v_gene: TRBV11-3
d_gene: TRBD1
abundance: NA
j_gene: TRBJ2-1
CDR3aa: CASSLGSDRAIYNEQFF
CDR3nt: TGTGCCAGCAGCTTAGGGTCGGACAGGGCTATTTACAATGAGCAGTTCTTC

v_gene: TRBV5-1
d_gene: NA
abundance: once
j_gene: TRBJ1-1
CDR3aa: CASSLGSGGNTEAFF
CDR3nt: TGCGCCAGCAGCTTGGGCAGTGGAGGGAACACTGAAGCTTTCTTT

v_gene: TRBV2
d_gene: TRBD2
abundance: NA
j_gene: TRBJ2-1
CDR3aa: CASSETGLASNEQFF
CDR3nt: TGTGCCAGCAGTGAAACGGGACTAGCTTCCAATGAGCAGTTCTTC

v_gene: TRBV5-1
d_gene: TRBD1
abundance: NA
j_gene: TRBJ1-2
CDR3aa: CASSLVPYPGQVSPNYGYTF
CDR3nt: TGCGCCAGCAGCTTGGTACCTTATCCGGGACAGGTCTCTCCAAACTATGGCTACACCTTC

v_gene: TRBV6-5
d_gene: NA
abundance: NA
j_gene: TRBJ1-5
CDR3aa: CASSQLNSNQPQHF
CDR3nt: TGTGCCAGCAGTCAACTCAATAGCAATCAGCCCCAGCATTTT

v_gene: TRBV10-3
d_gene: TRBD1
abundance: NA
j_gene: TRBJ2-2
CDR3aa: CAIRVTGGPGELFF
CDR3nt: TGTGCCATCAGGGTGACAGGGGGCCCCGGGGAGCTGTTTTTT

v_gene: TRBV5-1
d_gene: TRBD1
abundance: NA
j_gene: TRBJ1-3
CDR3aa: CASSWTGTGNTIYF
CDR3nt: TGCGCCAGCAGCTGGACAGGGACGGGAAACACCATATATTTT

v_gene: TRBV19
d_gene: TRBD1
abundance: NA
j_gene: TRBJ2-6
CDR3aa: CASMRQGAAGANVLTF
CDR3nt: TGTGCCAGTATGAGACAGGGGGCAGCTGGGGCCAACGTCCTGACTTTC

v_gene: TRBV30
d_gene: TRBD1
abundance: NA
j_gene: TRBJ1-4
CDR3aa: CAWSSGTGRLTNEKLFF
CDR3nt: TGTGCCTGGAGTTCCGGGACAGGGCGGTTAACTAATGAAAAACTGTTTTTT

v_gene: TRBV7-3
d_gene: TRBD1
abundance: NA
j_gene: TRBJ2-7
CDR3aa: CASSPGPRQGDEQYF
CDR3nt: TGTGCCAGCAGCCCTGGACCCAGACAGGGAGACGAGCAGTACTTC

v_gene: TRBV3-1/TRBV3-2
d_gene: NA
abundance: NA
j_gene: TRBJ2-5
CDR3aa: CASSQVFAGPQETQYF
CDR3nt: TGTGCCAGCAGCCAAGTCTTCGCGGGGCCACAAGAGACCCAGTACTTC

v_gene: TRBV5-1
d_gene: TRBD2
abundance: NA
j_gene: TRBJ2-1
CDR3aa: CASSPVRGLAGDEQFF
CDR3nt: TGCGCCAGCAGCCCGGTGCGGGGACTAGCGGGGGATGAGCAGTTCTTC

v_gene: TRBV3-1/TRBV3-2
d_gene: TRBD1
abundance: NA
j_gene: TRBJ2-5
CDR3aa: CASSWGQQETQYF
CDR3nt: TGTGCCAGCAGCTGGGGACAGCAAGAGACCCAGTACTTC

v_gene: TRBV6-5
d_gene: NA
abundance: once
j_gene: TRBJ1-3
CDR3aa: CASSSTGLRGNTIYF
CDR3nt: TGTGCCAGCAGCAGTACAGGGTTACGAGGAAACACCATATATTTT

v_gene: TRBV28
d_gene: NA
abundance: few
j_gene: TRBJ1-2
CDR3aa: CASTWGEYYGYTF
CDR3nt: TGTGCCAGCACCTGGGGGGAATACTATGGCTACACCTTC

v_gene: TRBV5-8
d_gene: TRBD1
abundance: many
j_gene: TRBJ1-2
CDR3aa: CASSLGQGLGYGYTF
CDR3nt: TGTGCCAGCAGCTTGGGACAGGGATTGGGCTATGGCTACACCTTC

v_gene: TRBV11-2
d_gene: NA
abundance: NA
j_gene: TRBJ2-1
CDR3aa: CASSSTRTSEFF
CDR3nt: TGTGCCAGCAGCTCGACCCGGACAAGCGAGTTCTTC

v_gene: TRBV5-1
d_gene: NA
abundance: NA
j_gene: TRBJ1-1
CDR3aa: CASSWGEGAGTEAFF
CDR3nt: TGCGCCAGCAGCTGGGGAGAGGGCGCCGGGACTGAAGCTTTCTTT

v_gene: TRBV5-6
d_gene: NA
abundance: few
j_gene: TRBJ2-5
CDR3aa: CASSALIGGGQETQYF
CDR3nt: TGTGCCAGCAGCGCCCTCATTGGGGGAGGCCAAGAGACCCAGTACTTC

v_gene: TRBV7-8
d_gene: NA
abundance: NA
j_gene: TRBJ1-4
CDR3aa: CASSLDGGTKLFF
CDR3nt: TGTGCCAGCAGCTTAGATGGGGGGACCAAACTGTTTTTT

v_gene: TRBV7-2
d_gene: NA
abundance: NA
j_gene: TRBJ2-2
CDR3aa: CASSYGVRVTGELFF
CDR3nt: TGTGCCAGCAGCTACGGGGTTAGAGTGACCGGGGAGCTGTTTTTT

v_gene: TRBV19
d_gene: NA
abundance: NA
j_gene: TRBJ2-5
CDR3aa: CASSPGFLETQYF
CDR3nt: TGTGCCAGTAGCCCCGGGTTTTTGGAGACCCAGTACTTC

v_gene: TRBV5-1
d_gene: NA
abundance: NA
j_gene: TRBJ1-1
CDR3aa: CASSLEQGTEAFF
CDR3nt: TGCGCCAGCAGCTTGGAACAGGGAACTGAAGCTTTCTTT

v_gene: TRBV27
d_gene: TRBD1
abundance: once
j_gene: TRBJ1-2
CDR3aa: CASRLGQANGYTF
CDR3nt: TGTGCCAGCAGATTGGGACAGGCAAATGGCTACACCTTC

v_gene: TRBV11-1
d_gene: NA
abundance: NA
j_gene: TRBJ2-7
CDR3aa: CASSLSMAGEQYF
CDR3nt: TGTGCCAGCAGCTTATCCATGGCCGGGGAGCAGTACTTC

v_gene: TRBV27
d_gene: TRBD1
abundance: NA
j_gene: TRBJ1-2
CDR3aa: CASSQGDRENGYTF
CDR3nt: TGTGCCAGCAGTCAAGGGGACAGGGAAAATGGCTACACCTTC

v_gene: TRBV11-1
d_gene: NA
abundance: few
j_gene: TRBJ1-5
CDR3aa: CASSLDFGKAQHF
CDR3nt: TGTGCCAGCAGCTTAGATTTCGGGAAGGCCCAGCATTTT

v_gene: TRBV30
d_gene: NA
abundance: NA
j_gene: TRBJ2-7
CDR3aa: CAWSVISTIRYF
CDR3nt: TGTGCCTGGAGTGTCATCTCAACTATTCGGTACTTC

v_gene: TRBV4-2
d_gene: TRBD1
abundance: NA
j_gene: TRBJ1-2
CDR3aa: CASSQDFGTGDAGYTF
CDR3nt: TGTGCCAGCAGCCAAGATTTTGGGACAGGGGATGCTGGCTACACCTTC

v_gene: TRBV6-1
d_gene: NA
abundance: NA
j_gene: TRBJ2-2
CDR3aa: CANAAGGTGELFF
CDR3nt: TGTGCCAACGCGGCTGGGGGGACCGGGGAGCTGTTTTTT

v_gene: TRBV21-1
d_gene: NA
abundance: many
j_gene: TRBJ1-5
CDR3aa: CASRPKRGERLSNQPQHF
CDR3nt: TGTGCCAGCAGACCCAAACGGGGGGAAAGATTAAGCAATCAGCCCCAGCATTTT

v_gene: TRBV7-9
d_gene: NA
abundance: once
j_gene: TRBJ1-2
CDR3aa: CASSTEGWRVSGYTF
CDR3nt: TGTGCCAGCAGCACGGAGGGGTGGAGAGTCTCTGGCTACACCTTC

v_gene: TRBV10-3
d_gene: NA
abundance: NA
j_gene: TRBJ1-2
CDR3aa: CAIRDTGNSYGYTF
CDR3nt: TGTGCCATCAGGGATACAGGGAACAGCTATGGCTACACCTTC

v_gene: TRBV27
d_gene: NA
abundance: NA
j_gene: TRBJ1-4
CDR3aa: CASKPRGHNNEKLFF
CDR3nt: TGTGCCAGCAAACCGCGGGGCCATAATAATGAAAAACTGTTTTTT

v_gene: TRBV7-8
d_gene: TRBD1
abundance: NA
j_gene: TRBJ1-5
CDR3aa: CASSSGTDQPQHF
CDR3nt: TGTGCCAGCAGCTCTGGGACAGATCAGCCCCAGCATTTT

v_gene: TRBV6-5
d_gene: NA
abundance: once
j_gene: TRBJ1-1
CDR3aa: CASRLFTPNTEAFF
CDR3nt: TGTGCCAGCAGGTTGTTCACTCCAAACACTGAAGCTTTCTTT

v_gene: TRBV15
d_gene: TRBD1
abundance: once
j_gene: TRBJ1-2
CDR3aa: CATSRDGTVFYGYTF
CDR3nt: TGTGCCACCAGCAGAGATGGGACAGTTTTCTATGGCTACACCTTC

v_gene: TRBV24-1
d_gene: NA
abundance: NA
j_gene: TRBJ1-2
CDR3aa: CATSDGMADGYTF
CDR3nt: TGTGCCACCAGTGATGGAATGGCGGATGGCTACACCTTC

v_gene: TRBV5-8
d_gene: NA
abundance: once
j_gene: TRBJ1-5
CDR3aa: CASSFRNQPQHF
CDR3nt: TGTGCCAGCAGCTTCCGGAATCAGCCCCAGCATTTT

v_gene: TRBV19
d_gene: TRBD1
abundance: NA
j_gene: TRBJ1-1
CDR3aa: CASSKAQGAGTEAFF
CDR3nt: TGTGCCAGTAGTAAGGCACAGGGGGCTGGGACTGAAGCTTTCTTT

v_gene: TRBV20-1
d_gene: TRBD2
abundance: NA
j_gene: TRBJ2-3
CDR3aa: CSASGSGGNTDTQYF
CDR3nt: TGCAGTGCTAGTGGTAGCGGGGGGAACACAGATACGCAGTATTTT